A selection of T cell receptor beta chains follows, all from one sample in a study of PD-1 blockade in classical Hodgkin lymphoma. Sequencing used immunoSEQ multiplex PCR; TCRdb keeps in-frame clones, though not all of them. The sample lists 20,000 to 30,000 clones; roughly 80% were seen once. Sequencing was performed on peripheral blood mononuclear cells (PBMCs), taken before the second cycle of nivolumab. The source of these receptors is a human donor with classical Hodgkin lymphoma. The CDR3 runs from the conserved cysteine through the conserved F or W. A D gene is named only where the DNA matches it firmly. Clone size, where shown, is once, few, many, or a class for clones that have expanded.

D gene	V gene	CDR3 length	clone size	J gene	CDR3 protein	CDR3 DNA
.	TRBV11-2	16	few	TRBJ1-2	CASSLDPRGGNYGYTF	TGTGCCAGCAGCTTAGACCCGCGGGGGGGAAACTATGGCTACACCTTC
.	TRBV7-2	16	.	TRBJ1-5	CASSLGGAGSNQPQHF	TGTGCCAGCAGCTTAGGGGGGGCGGGTAGCAATCAGCCCCAGCATTTT
.	TRBV7-2	12	.	TRBJ1-6	CASSYNNSPLHF	TGTGCCAGCAGTTATAATAATTCACCCCTCCACTTT
TRBD2	TRBV28	17	.	TRBJ2-1	CASSSPGLAGGLNEQFF	TGTGCCAGCAGTTCACCGGGGCTAGCGGGGGGGCTCAATGAGCAGTTCTTC
.	TRBV5-5	14	.	TRBJ1-2	CATRPSGEKDSYTF	TGTGCCACCAGACCGTCGGGCGAAAAGGATAGCTACACCTTC
TRBD1	TRBV19	14	.	TRBJ1-5	CASSMTGGNQPQHF	TGTGCCAGTAGTATGACAGGGGGGAATCAGCCCCAGCATTTT
.	TRBV7-2	13	.	TRBJ2-7	CASSLLSSSEQYF	TGTGCCAGCAGCTTATTAAGTAGTAGCGAGCAGTACTTC
TRBD1	TRBV2	15	.	TRBJ1-1	CASSESRGRFTEAFF	TGTGCCAGCAGTGAATCCAGGGGGAGATTCACTGAAGCTTTCTTT
TRBD1	TRBV2	14	.	TRBJ2-5	CASSGGQGLETQYF	TGTGCCAGCAGTGGGGGACAGGGACTAGAGACCCAGTACTTC
TRBD1	TRBV5-1	16	.	TRBJ2-7	CASSPKSATGAYEQYF	TGCGCCAGCAGCCCCAAAAGCGCCACAGGGGCCTACGAGCAGTACTTC
TRBD2	TRBV2	16	once	TRBJ2-1	CASSEVAGGHLNEQFF	TGTGCCAGCAGTGAAGTGGCGGGGGGGCATCTCAATGAGCAGTTCTTC
.	TRBV6-6	14	.	TRBJ2-2	CASSLHRNTGELFF	TGTGCCAGCAGTTTACACCGAAACACCGGGGAGCTGTTTTTT
TRBD1	TRBV11-2	15	.	TRBJ2-7	CASSSTGTGHYEQYF	TGTGCCAGCAGCTCCACCGGGACAGGTCACTACGAGCAGTACTTC
TRBD1	TRBV6-5	15	.	TRBJ1-1	CASSYDRVLNTEAFF	TGTGCCAGCAGTTACGACAGGGTTTTGAACACTGAAGCTTTCTTT
.	TRBV29-1	12	.	TRBJ1-5	CSVRVPGQPQHF	TGCAGCGTCAGGGTGCCTGGGCAGCCCCAGCATTTT
.	TRBV5-1	15	.	TRBJ2-3	CASSPGHSGPDTQYF	TGCGCCAGCAGCCCGGGACACTCAGGACCAGATACGCAGTATTTT
.	TRBV2	12	once	TRBJ1-6	CASRYYTAPLHF	TGTGCCAGCAGATACTACACCGCACCCCTCCACTTT
TRBD1	TRBV19	16	.	TRBJ1-1	CASIVAGTVKNTEAFF	TGTGCCAGTATCGTCGCGGGGACAGTGAAGAACACTGAAGCTTTCTTT
.	TRBV4-3	16	.	TRBJ1-4	CASSQDPEGGNEKLFF	TGCGCCAGCAGCCAAGATCCCGAAGGCGGGAATGAAAAACTGTTTTTT
.	TRBV2	16	.	TRBJ2-5	CASSEAPRRGRETQYF	TGTGCCAGCAGTGAAGCCCCCCGCAGGGGTCGGGAGACCCAGTACTTC
TRBD2	TRBV27	13	.	TRBJ2-7	CASASGPSYEQYF	TGTGCCAGCGCTAGCGGGCCCTCCTACGAGCAGTACTTC
.	TRBV28	16	.	TRBJ2-7	CASSLIVGVGLSEQYF	TGTGCCAGCAGTTTAATTGTAGGGGTCGGCCTAAGCGAGCAGTACTTC
TRBD2	TRBV6-1	15	.	TRBJ2-2	CASRRTSMNTGEPFF	TGTGCCAGCAGGCGGACTAGCATGAACACCGGGGAGCCGTTTTTT
.	TRBV10-1	13	.	TRBJ1-1	CASRSGMNTEAFF	TGCGCCAGTAGGTCAGGAATGAACACTGAAGCTTTCTTT
TRBD1	TRBV19	15	.	TRBJ2-1	CASSIGTGIYNEQFF	TGTGCCAGTAGTATCGGGACAGGGATATACAATGAGCAGTTCTTC
.	TRBV7-2	13	.	TRBJ2-7	CASSQDFNYEQYF	TGTGCCAGCAGCCAGGACTTCAACTACGAGCAGTACTTC
TRBD1	TRBV5-1	16	.	TRBJ1-2	CASSPGGSGGHYGYTF	TGCGCCAGCAGCCCCGGAGGTTCAGGGGGTCACTATGGCTACACCTTC
.	TRBV25-1	16	.	TRBJ1-1	CASSAQAGRRGTEAFF	TGTGCCAGCAGTGCCCAAGCGGGCCGGCGAGGGACTGAAGCTTTCTTT
.	TRBV7-2	13	once	TRBJ2-5	CASSRRLTETQYF	TGTGCCAGCAGCCGGAGACTGACAGAGACCCAGTACTTC
TRBD1	TRBV12-5	12	.	TRBJ1-2	CASAKDRRGYTF	TGTGCTAGTGCCAAGGACAGGAGAGGCTACACCTTC
.	TRBV15	13	.	TRBJ2-5	CATSRGQGETQYF	TGTGCCACCAGCAGAGGGCAGGGCGAGACCCAGTACTTC
.	TRBV27	15	.	TRBJ2-3	CASSLSFRKTDTQYF	TGTGCCAGCAGTTTATCCTTCCGGAAGACAGATACGCAGTATTTT
.	TRBV5-6	15	.	TRBJ2-5	CASSKGGTAQETQYF	TGTGCCAGCAGCAAGGGCGGGACAGCCCAAGAGACCCAGTACTTC
.	TRBV6-1	18	.	TRBJ2-5	CASSEYRPEWGRPETQYF	TGTGCCAGCAGTGAATATAGGCCAGAATGGGGGCGCCCAGAGACCCAGTACTTC
TRBD2	TRBV5-6	16	.	TRBJ2-3	CASSSRVSGGAYTQYF	TGTGCCAGCAGCTCCCGGGTTAGCGGGGGGGCTTATACGCAGTATTTT
.	TRBV29-1	13	.	TRBJ1-1	CSVPGPLNTEAFF	TGCAGCGTCCCGGGACCCTTGAACACTGAAGCTTTCTTT
.	TRBV2	17	.	TRBJ1-6	CASRRVRDNRLNSPLHF	TGTGCCAGCCGAAGGGTCCGGGACAACCGACTTAATTCACCCCTCCACTTT
.	TRBV6-1	13	once	TRBJ2-5	CATSGNLQETQYF	TGTGCCACCTCCGGGAACCTCCAAGAGACCCAGTACTTC
.	TRBV11-2	15	once	TRBJ2-3	CASSPGTGGTDTQYF	TGTGCCAGCAGCCCGGGGACCGGGGGCACAGATACGCAGTATTTT
.	TRBV7-2	12	.	TRBJ1-6	CASRGEVSPLHF	TGTGCCAGCAGGGGGGAGGTTTCACCCCTCCACTTT
.	TRBV18	13	.	TRBJ1-5	CASSPPPGQPQHF	TGTGCCAGCTCACCACCTCCGGGGCAGCCCCAGCATTTT
.	TRBV4-2	14	once	TRBJ2-1	CASSQDRSNNEQFF	TGTGCCAGCAGCCAAGATCGGAGTAACAATGAGCAGTTCTTC
TRBD1	TRBV30	13	.	TRBJ1-1	CAWTTGMNTEAFF	TGTGCCTGGACGACAGGGATGAACACTGAAGCTTTCTTT
.	TRBV9	14	.	TRBJ1-1	CASSVYPGAGEAFF	TGTGCCAGCAGCGTTTACCCAGGGGCGGGTGAAGCTTTCTTT
.	TRBV2	14	.	TRBJ2-7	CASSAQGIVYEQYF	TGTGCCAGCAGCGCGCAGGGTATCGTCTACGAGCAGTACTTC
TRBD1	TRBV7-9	15	.	TRBJ1-5	CASSLSTGGGQPQHF	TGTGCCAGCAGCTTATCGACAGGGGGAGGTCAGCCCCAGCATTTT
.	TRBV4-1	15	.	TRBJ2-5	CASSQAPGRGETQYF	TGCGCCAGCAGCCAAGCCCCTGGAAGGGGTGAGACCCAGTACTTC
.	TRBV28	14	.	TRBJ2-7	CASSGPGTVTEQYF	TGTGCCAGCAGTGGTCCCGGGACGGTGACCGAGCAGTACTTC
.	TRBV6-6	14	once	TRBJ2-1	CASSRTQSYNEQFF	TGTGCCAGCAGCAGGACCCAGTCCTACAATGAGCAGTTCTTC
.	TRBV6-6	14	.	TRBJ2-6	CASSYEAGANVLTF	TGTGCCAGCAGTTACGAAGCTGGGGCCAACGTCCTGACTTTC
.	TRBV6-1	15	.	TRBJ2-3	CASSERGTGTDTQYF	TGTGCCAGCAGTGAACGGGGGACAGGCACAGATACGCAGTATTTT
.	TRBV9	14	.	TRBJ2-7	CASSASSGSYEQYF	TGTGCCAGCAGCGCGTCTTCTGGTTCCTACGAGCAGTACTTC
TRBD1	TRBV11-2	15	.	TRBJ2-5	CASSLDQGAWETQYF	TGTGCCAGCAGCTTGGACCAGGGGGCTTGGGAGACCCAGTACTTC
.	TRBV2	12	.	TRBJ2-7	CASSPVRREQYF	TGTGCCAGCAGTCCGGTCCGACGGGAGCAGTACTTC